This T cell receptor beta chain was profiled in a study of Ad26.COV2.S vaccination and SARS-CoV-2 variants. Germline loops: CDR1 DFQATT, CDR2 SNEGSKA (reference sequence). J lost 2 bases, V lost 3 bases, and 8 bases had no gene match. This CDR3 spans 15 amino acids. TCRdb keeps only in-frame clones here, not all; method: immunoSEQ multiplex PCR. The profile shows about 350,000 clones, roughly 84% of them singletons. Sample treatment: about 20 received Ad26.COV2.S at low or high dose, single or two shots; 5 received placebo; per-sample allocation not given. Samples came from day 63 after the first vaccine or placebo injection.

Sample: peripheral blood, taken in a trial of Ad26.COV2.S vaccine versus placebo. The receptor was isolated from a person between 18 and 65 years old who received the Ad26.COV2.S COVID-19 vaccine or a placebo. This chain uses TRBV20-1 with TRBJ1-2; 8 nucleotides match TRBD1. The CDR3 reads CSASLRGQGNYGYTF. The DNA for the CDR3 is TGCAGTGCTAGTCTCAGGGGGCAGGGGAACTATGGCTACACCTTC.